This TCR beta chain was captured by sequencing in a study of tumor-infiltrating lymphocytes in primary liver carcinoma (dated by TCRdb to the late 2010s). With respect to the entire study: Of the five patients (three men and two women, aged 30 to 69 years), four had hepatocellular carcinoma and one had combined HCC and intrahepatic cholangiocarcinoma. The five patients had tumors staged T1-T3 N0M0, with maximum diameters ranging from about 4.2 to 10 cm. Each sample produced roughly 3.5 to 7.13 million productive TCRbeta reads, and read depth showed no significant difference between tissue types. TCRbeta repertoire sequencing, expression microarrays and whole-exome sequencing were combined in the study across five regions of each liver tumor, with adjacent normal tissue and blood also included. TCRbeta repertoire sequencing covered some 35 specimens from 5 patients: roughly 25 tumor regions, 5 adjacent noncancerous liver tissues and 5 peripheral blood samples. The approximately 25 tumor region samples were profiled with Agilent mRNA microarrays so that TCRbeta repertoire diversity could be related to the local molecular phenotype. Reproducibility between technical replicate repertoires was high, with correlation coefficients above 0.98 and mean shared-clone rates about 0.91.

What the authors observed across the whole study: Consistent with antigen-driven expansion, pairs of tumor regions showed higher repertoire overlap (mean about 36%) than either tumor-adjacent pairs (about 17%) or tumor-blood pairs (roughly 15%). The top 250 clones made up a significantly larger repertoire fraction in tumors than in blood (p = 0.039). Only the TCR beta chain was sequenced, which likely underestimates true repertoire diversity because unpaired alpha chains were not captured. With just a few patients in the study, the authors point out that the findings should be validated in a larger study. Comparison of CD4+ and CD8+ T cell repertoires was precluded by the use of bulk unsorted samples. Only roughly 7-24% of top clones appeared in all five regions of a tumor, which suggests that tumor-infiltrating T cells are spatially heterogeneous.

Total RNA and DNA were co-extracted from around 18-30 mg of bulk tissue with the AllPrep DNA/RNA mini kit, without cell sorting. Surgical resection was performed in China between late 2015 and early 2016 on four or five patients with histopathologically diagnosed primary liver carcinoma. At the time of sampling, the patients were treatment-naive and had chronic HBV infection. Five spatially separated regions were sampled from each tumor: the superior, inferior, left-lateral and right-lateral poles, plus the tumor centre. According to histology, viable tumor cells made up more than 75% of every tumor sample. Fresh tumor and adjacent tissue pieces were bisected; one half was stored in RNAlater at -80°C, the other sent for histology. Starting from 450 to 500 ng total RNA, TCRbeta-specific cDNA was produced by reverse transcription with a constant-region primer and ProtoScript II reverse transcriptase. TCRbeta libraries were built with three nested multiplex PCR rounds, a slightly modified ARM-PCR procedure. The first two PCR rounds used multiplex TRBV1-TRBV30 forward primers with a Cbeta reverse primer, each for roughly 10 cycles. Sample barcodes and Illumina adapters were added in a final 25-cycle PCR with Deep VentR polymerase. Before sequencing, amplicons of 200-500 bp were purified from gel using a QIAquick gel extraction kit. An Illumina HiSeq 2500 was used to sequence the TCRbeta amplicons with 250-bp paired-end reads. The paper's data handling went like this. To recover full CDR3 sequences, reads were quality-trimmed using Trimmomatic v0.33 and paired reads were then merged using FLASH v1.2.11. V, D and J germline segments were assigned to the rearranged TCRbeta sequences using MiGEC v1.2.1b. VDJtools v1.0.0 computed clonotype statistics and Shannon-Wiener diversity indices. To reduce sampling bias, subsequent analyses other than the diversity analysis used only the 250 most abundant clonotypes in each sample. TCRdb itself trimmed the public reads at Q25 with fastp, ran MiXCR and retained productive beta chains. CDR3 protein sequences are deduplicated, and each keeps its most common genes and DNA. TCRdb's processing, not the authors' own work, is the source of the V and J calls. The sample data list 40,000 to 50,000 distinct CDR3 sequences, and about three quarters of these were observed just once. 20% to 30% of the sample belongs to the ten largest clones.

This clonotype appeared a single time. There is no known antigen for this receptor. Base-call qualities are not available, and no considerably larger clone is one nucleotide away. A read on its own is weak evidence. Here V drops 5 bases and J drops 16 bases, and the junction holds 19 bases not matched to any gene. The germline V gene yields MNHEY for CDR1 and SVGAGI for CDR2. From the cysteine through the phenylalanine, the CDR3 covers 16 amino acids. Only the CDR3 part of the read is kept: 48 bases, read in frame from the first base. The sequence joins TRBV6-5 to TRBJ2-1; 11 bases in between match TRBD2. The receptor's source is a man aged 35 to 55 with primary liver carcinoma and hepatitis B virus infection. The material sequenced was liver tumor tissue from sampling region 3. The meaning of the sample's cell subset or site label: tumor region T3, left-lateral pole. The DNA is TGTGCCAGCAGTCCTACTAGCGGGAGAAATGACAATGTGCAATTCTTC. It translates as CASSPTSGRNDNVQFF.